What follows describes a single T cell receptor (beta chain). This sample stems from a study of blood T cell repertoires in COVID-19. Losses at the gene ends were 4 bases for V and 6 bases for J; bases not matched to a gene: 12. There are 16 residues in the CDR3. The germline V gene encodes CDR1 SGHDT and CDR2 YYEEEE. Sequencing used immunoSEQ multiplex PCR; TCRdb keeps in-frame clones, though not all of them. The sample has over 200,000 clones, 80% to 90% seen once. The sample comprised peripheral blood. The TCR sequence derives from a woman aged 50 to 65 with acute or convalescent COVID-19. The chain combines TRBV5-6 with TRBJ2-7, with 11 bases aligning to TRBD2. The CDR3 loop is CASSRGGSGLAAEQYF. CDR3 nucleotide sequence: TGTGCCAGCAGCAGGGGGGGGTCGGGACTAGCGGCCGAGCAGTACTTC.